This T cell receptor (beta chain) was recovered during a study of molecular identifiers for immune sequencing clone quantification. Regarding this clonotype: Its antigen is still unknown.

Study results and limitations: Clones above 20 RNA copies held over 98% of effector molecules, under 1% in naive cells.

MiXCR was run by TCRdb on the PCR reads, yielding one entry per CDR3 protein. The sample holds approximately 320,000 distinct CDR3 sequences, roughly a quarter seen once. The sample comprised naive CD8+ T cells from blood, with Jurkat cell RNA spiked in. Noted subset: FACS-sorted CD8+CD4-CCR7+CD45RA+ naive T cells. The sequence was obtained from a human donor in good health. Some libraries in this study had Jurkat cell RNA spiked in.

The CDR3 reads CASSLGGPLYSNQPQHF. CDR3 coding DNA: TGTGCCAGCAGTTTGGGGGGACCGCTCTATAGCAATCAGCCCCAGCATTTT. The chain recombines TRBV6-2 or TRBV6-3 with TRBJ1-5, with TRBD1 as a possible D gene (5 bases). This CDR3 has 17 amino acids. V was clipped by 4 bases and J by 0 bases, with 16 bases between them. Germline CDR1 and CDR2: MNHEY and SVGEGT.